This record concerns one T cell receptor (beta chain) sequence. Its cognate antigen is unknown. The record originates from a study of cytomegalovirus exposure and HLA in healthy donors. Study-level points and caveats: Accurate predictions that matched the HLA-A and HLA-B alleles of most subjects were reportedly made from TCR beta sequences. Sequencing depth roughly uniform across donors was assumed in presence/absence analyses.

V lost 0 bases and J lost 4; bases outside the gene matches: 3. Per germline, CDR1 SEHNR and CDR2 FQNEAQ (reference sequence). The CDR3 length is 15 residues. The study ran its PCR with 60 Vbeta and 13 Jbeta primers. The table came from immunoSEQ multiplex PCR; TCRdb's copy has only in-frame clones and leaves some out. The sample lists 82,000 or so clones; over 9.5% were seen once. Sequenced: PBMCs. V is TRBV7-9 and J is TRBJ2-3; 8 bases are a match to TRBD2. The clonotype was recovered from a man aged 60 to 75 in good health and CMV-seropositive. The CDR3 nucleotides are TGTGCCAGCAGCTTAGCCGGGGGGGAGGCAGATACGCAGTATTTT. Translated, it gives CASSLAGGEADTQYF.